This T cell receptor (beta chain) emerged from a study of OX40 agonist ivuxolimab in advanced cancers. Study findings and constraints: Clonal expansion was seen in CD4+ and CD8+ blood T cells by week 6 at 0.1 to 3.0 mg/kg. Some nonresponders also had low normalized T-cell clonal expansion.

Notes on this clone: Its antigen is currently unknown.

Germline V CDR1 and CDR2: SGHNT, YYREEE (reference sequence). The germline V and J ends were trimmed by 4 bases and 2 bases, with 12 bases remaining between them. The CDR3 is 14 amino acids. Profiling relied on immunoSEQ multiplex PCR, and the TCRdb table lists in-frame clones only, not all of them. Altogether about 70,000 clones are present, about nine tenths being singletons, with the ten largest covering roughly 1%. V is TRBV5-4 and J is TRBJ1-2; a possible D gene is TRBD1 (5 bases). Material: CD4+ or CD8+ T cells sorted from blood, obtained in a trial of the OX40 agonist ivuxolimab. This TCR was sampled from an adult with an advanced solid tumor such as melanoma, head and neck, liver or kidney cancer. This CDR3 is CASSPAGANYGYTF. The CDR3 DNA reads as TGTGCCAGCAGCCCAGCCGGGGCCAACTATGGCTACACCTTC.